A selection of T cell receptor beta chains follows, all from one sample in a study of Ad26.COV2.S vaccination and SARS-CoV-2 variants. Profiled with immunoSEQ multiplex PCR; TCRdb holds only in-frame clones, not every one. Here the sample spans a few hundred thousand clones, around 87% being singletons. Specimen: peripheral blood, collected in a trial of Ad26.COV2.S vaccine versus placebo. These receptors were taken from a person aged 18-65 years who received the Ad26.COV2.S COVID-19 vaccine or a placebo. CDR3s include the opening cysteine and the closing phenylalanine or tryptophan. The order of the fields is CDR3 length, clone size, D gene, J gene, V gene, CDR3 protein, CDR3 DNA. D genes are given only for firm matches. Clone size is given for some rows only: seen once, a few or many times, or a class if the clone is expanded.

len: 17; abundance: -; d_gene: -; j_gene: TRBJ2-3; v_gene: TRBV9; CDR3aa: CASSGLTRGGSTDTQYF; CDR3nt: TGTGCCAGCAGCGGATTGACCCGGGGTGGGAGCACAGATACGCAGTATTTT
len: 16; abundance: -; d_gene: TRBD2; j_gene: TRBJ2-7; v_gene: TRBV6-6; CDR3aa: CASLGAVSGSSYEQYF; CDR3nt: TGTGCCAGCCTTGGGGCGGTTAGCGGGAGCTCCTACGAGCAGTACTTC
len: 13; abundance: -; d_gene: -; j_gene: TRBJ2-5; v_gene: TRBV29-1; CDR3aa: CSVENSRGETQYF; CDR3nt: TGCAGCGTTGAAAATTCCAGGGGCGAGACCCAGTACTTC
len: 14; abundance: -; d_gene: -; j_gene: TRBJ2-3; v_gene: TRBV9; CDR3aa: CASSDRQFADTQYF; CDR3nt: TGTGCCAGCAGCGATCGACAGTTTGCAGATACGCAGTATTTT
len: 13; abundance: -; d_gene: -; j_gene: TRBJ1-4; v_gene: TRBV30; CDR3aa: CAWSVRLGFLMFF; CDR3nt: TGTGCCTGGAGTGTACGTCTGGGTTTCCTTATGTTTTTT
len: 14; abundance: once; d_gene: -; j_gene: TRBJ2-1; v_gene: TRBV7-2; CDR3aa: CASSPMGPGDEQFF; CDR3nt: TGTGCCAGCAGCCCGATGGGTCCCGGGGATGAGCAGTTCTTC
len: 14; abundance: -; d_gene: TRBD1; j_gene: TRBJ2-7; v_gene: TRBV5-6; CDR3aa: CASSAGTGRYEQYF; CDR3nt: TGTGCCAGCAGCGCCGGGACAGGGCGCTACGAGCAGTACTTC
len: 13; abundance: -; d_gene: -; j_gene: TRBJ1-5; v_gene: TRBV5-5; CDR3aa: CASSRQENQPQHF; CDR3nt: TGTGCCAGCAGCCGACAAGAAAATCAGCCCCAGCATTTT
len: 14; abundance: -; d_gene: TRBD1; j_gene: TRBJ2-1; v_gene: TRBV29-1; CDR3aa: CSVDGQGSYNEQFF; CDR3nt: TGCAGCGTTGATGGACAGGGTTCCTACAATGAGCAGTTCTTC
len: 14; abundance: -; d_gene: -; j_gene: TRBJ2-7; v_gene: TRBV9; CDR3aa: CASSATGSSYEQYF; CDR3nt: TGTGCCAGCAGCGCTACAGGGAGCTCCTACGAGCAGTACTTC
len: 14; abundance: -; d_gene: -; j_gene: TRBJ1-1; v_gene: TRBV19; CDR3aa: CASSPRARNTEAFF; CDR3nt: TGTGCCAGTAGCCCGAGGGCGAGGAACACTGAAGCTTTCTTT
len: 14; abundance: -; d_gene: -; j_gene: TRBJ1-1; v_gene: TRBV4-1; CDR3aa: CASSTPGPSTEAFF; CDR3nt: TGCGCCAGCAGCACCCCCGGACCCTCCACTGAAGCTTTCTTT
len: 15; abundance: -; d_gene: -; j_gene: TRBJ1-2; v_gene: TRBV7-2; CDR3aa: CASSVSLSTGYGYTF; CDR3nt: TGTGCCAGCAGCGTATCCCTATCGACGGGTTATGGCTACACCTTC
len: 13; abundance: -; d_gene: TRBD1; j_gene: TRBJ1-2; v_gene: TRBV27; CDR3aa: CASSLQGVRGYTF; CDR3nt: TGTGCCAGCAGTTTACAGGGGGTGAGGGGCTACACCTTC
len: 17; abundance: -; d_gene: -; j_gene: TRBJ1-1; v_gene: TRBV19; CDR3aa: CASSMAGVGRSITEAFF; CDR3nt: TGTGCCAGTAGTATGGCGGGGGTTGGAAGGTCGATCACTGAAGCTTTCTTT
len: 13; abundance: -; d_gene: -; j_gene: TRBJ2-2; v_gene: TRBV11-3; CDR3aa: CASSPQGTGELFF; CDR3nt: TGTGCCAGCAGTCCTCAGGGGACCGGGGAGCTGTTTTTT
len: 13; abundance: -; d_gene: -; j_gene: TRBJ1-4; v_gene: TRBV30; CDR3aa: CAWGFGQAEKLFF; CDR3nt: TGTGCCTGGGGTTTTGGCCAGGCTGAAAAACTGTTTTTT
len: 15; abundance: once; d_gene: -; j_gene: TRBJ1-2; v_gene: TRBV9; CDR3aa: CASSVAADPNYGYTF; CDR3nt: TGTGCCAGCAGCGTAGCTGCAGACCCTAACTATGGCTACACCTTC
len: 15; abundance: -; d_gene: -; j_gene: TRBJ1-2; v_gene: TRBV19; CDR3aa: CASSIAGGTGYGYTF; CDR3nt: TGTGCCAGTAGTATAGCAGGAGGCACTGGCTATGGCTACACCTTC
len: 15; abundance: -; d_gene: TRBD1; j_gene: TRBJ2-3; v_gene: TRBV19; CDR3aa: CASPSGRGSPDTQYF; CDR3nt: TGTGCCAGCCCCTCGGGCAGGGGGAGCCCAGATACGCAGTATTTT
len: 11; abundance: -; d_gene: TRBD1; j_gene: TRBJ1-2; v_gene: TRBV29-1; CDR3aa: CSVGQGAVYTF; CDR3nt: TGCAGCGTTGGACAGGGGGCCGTCTACACCTTC
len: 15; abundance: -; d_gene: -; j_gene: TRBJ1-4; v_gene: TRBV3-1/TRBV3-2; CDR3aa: CASSPILGYNEKLFF; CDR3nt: TGTGCCAGCAGCCCGATACTGGGCTATAATGAAAAACTGTTTTTT
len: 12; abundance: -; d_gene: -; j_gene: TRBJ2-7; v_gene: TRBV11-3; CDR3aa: CASSLSSGVQYF; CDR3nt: TGTGCCAGCAGCTTATCATCAGGGGTGCAGTACTTC
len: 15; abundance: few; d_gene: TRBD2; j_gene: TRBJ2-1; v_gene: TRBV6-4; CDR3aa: CASSDSTSGGDEQFF; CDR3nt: TGTGCCAGCAGTGACTCGACTAGCGGGGGTGATGAGCAGTTCTTC
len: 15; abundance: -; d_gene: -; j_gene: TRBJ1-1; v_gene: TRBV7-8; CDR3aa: CASSLPASGDTEAFF; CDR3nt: TGTGCCAGCAGCTTACCGGCGTCAGGGGACACTGAAGCTTTCTTT
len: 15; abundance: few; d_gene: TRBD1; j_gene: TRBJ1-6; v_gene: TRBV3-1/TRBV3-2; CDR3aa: CASSEGTGYNSPLHF; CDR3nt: TGTGCCAGCAGCGAAGGGACAGGTTATAATTCACCCCTCCACTTT
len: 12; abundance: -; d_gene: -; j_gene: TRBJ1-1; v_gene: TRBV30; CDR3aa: CAWGWLGTEAFF; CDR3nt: TGTGCCTGGGGGTGGTTGGGCACTGAAGCTTTCTTT
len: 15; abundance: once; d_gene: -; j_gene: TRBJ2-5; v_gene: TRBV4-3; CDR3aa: CASSQERTLQETQYF; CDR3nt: TGCGCCAGCAGCCAAGAGAGGACTCTACAAGAGACCCAGTACTTC
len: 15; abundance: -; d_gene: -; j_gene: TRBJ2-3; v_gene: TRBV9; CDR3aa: CASSVGGTPTDTQYF; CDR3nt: TGTGCCAGCAGCGTAGGGGGGACCCCCACAGATACGCAGTATTTT
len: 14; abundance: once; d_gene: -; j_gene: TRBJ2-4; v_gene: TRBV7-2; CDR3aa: CASSLAVAKNIQYF; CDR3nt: TGTGCCAGCAGCTTAGCCGTAGCCAAAAACATTCAGTACTTC
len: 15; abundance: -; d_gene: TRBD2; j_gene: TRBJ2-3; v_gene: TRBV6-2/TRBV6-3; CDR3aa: CASSVTSGGMDTQYF; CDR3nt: TGTGCCAGCAGTGTAACTAGCGGGGGGATGGATACGCAGTATTTT
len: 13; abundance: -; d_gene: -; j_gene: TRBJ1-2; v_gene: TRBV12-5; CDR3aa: CASGAPGLYGYTF; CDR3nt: TGTGCTAGTGGTGCTCCGGGGTTATATGGCTACACCTTC
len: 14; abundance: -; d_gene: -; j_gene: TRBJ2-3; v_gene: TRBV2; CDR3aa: CASREGSGTDTQYF; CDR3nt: TGTGCCAGCAGGGAGGGGTCAGGCACAGATACGCAGTATTTT
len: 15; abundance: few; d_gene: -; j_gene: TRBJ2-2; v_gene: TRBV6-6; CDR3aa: CATSSNRVGTGELFF; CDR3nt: TGTGCCACCTCGTCAAACAGGGTCGGAACCGGGGAGCTGTTTTTT
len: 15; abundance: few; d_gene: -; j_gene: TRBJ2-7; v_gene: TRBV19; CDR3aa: CASSTSSGMRNEQYF; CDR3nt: TGTGCCAGTAGTACTTCGTCAGGGATGAGGAACGAGCAGTACTTC
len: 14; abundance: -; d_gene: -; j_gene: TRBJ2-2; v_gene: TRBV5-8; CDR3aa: CASSLAEGTGELFF; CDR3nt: TGTGCCAGCAGCTTGGCCGAGGGCACCGGGGAGCTGTTTTTT
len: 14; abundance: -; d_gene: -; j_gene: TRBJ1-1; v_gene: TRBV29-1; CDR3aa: CSVDSAGMNTEAFF; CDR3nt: TGCAGCGTTGACAGCGCAGGGATGAACACTGAAGCTTTCTTT
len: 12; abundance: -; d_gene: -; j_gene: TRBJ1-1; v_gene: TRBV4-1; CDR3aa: CASSRGGGEAFF; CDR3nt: TGCGCCAGCAGCCGAGGCGGAGGTGAGGCTTTCTTT
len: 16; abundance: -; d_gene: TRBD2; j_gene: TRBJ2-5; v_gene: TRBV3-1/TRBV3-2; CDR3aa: CASSQGGARGQETQYF; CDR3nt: TGTGCCAGCAGCCAAGGCGGGGCGCGGGGGCAAGAGACCCAGTACTTC
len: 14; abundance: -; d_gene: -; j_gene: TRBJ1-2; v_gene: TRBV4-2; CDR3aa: CASSRTGGDYGYTF; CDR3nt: TGTGCCAGCAGCCGAACAGGAGGGGACTATGGCTACACCTTC